This T cell receptor (beta chain) was identified in a study of OX40 agonist ivuxolimab in advanced cancers. About the study: Age averaged 60 years (range about 23 to 85), and 80% to 90% were male. Having had anti-PD-1, anti-PD-L1 or anti-CTLA-4 therapy before was allowed, and around 44% had some. Study-wide results and limits: CD8+ T cells (on average) carried more expanded clones than CD4+ T cells.

TCRdb's copy holds only in-frame clones and misses some; the assay was immunoSEQ multiplex PCR. The sample has 70,000 or so clones, roughly 85% seen once. J was trimmed by 7 bases and V by 3 bases; bases with no gene match: 3. The CDR3 contains 14 residues. CDR1 GTSNPN and CDR2 SVGIG come from the germline V gene (reference sequence). For this clone: Its specificity is unknown.

Sequencing used CD4+ or CD8+ T cells sorted from blood, obtained in a trial of the OX40 agonist ivuxolimab. The origin of this receptor is an adult with an advanced solid tumor such as melanoma, head and neck, liver or kidney cancer. The rearrangement links TRBV30 to TRBJ1-4; 12 nucleotides match TRBD1. In DNA form, the CDR3 reads TGTGCCTGGAGGGGGACAGGGGGCGGTGAAAAACTGTTTTTT. Its translation: CAWRGTGGGEKLFF.